The 23 T cell receptor beta chains below were found in one sample sequenced in a study of blood T cells in healthy people across ages. The use of a sample-barcoded 5' primer and a J-beta primer mix characterized a second PCR of roughly 6 to 11 cycles. TCRdb passed the 5' RACE reads through MiXCR, listing each CDR3 protein once. Of more than 450,000 distinct CDR3 sequences listed, around a quarter are singletons. The same data also contributed to another study, on T cells of mothers and their children.

The sample taken for sequencing was blood. All receptors derive from a boy aged 2 to 9 in good health.

The chain is built from TRBV11-2 and TRBJ1-4, with 7 bases that match TRBD1. The junction had 7 bases not matched to a gene; V was cut back by 1 base and J by 5 bases. The length of the CDR3 is 16 residues. The V gene's germline CDR1 is SGHAT and CDR2 FQNNGV. The CDR3 region is CASSLAMGQKNEKLFF. CDR3 coding DNA: TGTGCCAGCAGCTTAGCCATGGGACAGAAGAATGAAAAACTGTTTTTT.

J is TRBJ2-3 and V is TRBV19; weak D call: TRBD2 (6 bases). CDR3 size: 15 residues. In germline, CDR1 is LNHDA, CDR2 SQIVND (reference sequence). The germline V and J ends were trimmed by 7 bases and 0 bases, with 14 bases remaining between them. The CDR3 DNA reads TGTGCCAGTACCCCCGGGAGACTAAGCACAGATACGCAGTATTTT. Its translation is CASTPGRLSTDTQYF.

J is TRBJ2-7 and V is TRBV20-1, with 9 bases that match TRBD1. The J call may be in error: the DNA end matches TRBJ2-5 better. The CDR3 totals 13 residues. Looked up from germline, CDR1 is DFQATT and CDR2 is SNEGSKA (reference sequence). CDR3 bases: TGCAGTGCGTGGACAGGGGACGAGGAGACCCAGTACTTC. This codes for CSAWTGDEETQYF.

This clonotype was observed a handful of times. J is TRBJ1-1 and V is TRBV12-3 or TRBV12-4, with a tentative D call TRBD1 (6 bases). Between the trimmed V and J ends, which lost 6 bases and 5 bases, there was a span of 10 bases. The CDR3 runs to 12 residues. In nucleotides, the CDR3 is TGTGCCAGCAGCAGGGGTTGGACTGAAGCTTTCTTT. Translating gives CASSRGWTEAFF.

This chain links TRBV5-1 with TRBJ2-3; 7 positions agree with TRBD2. The germline gives CDR1 SGHRS, CDR2 YFSETQ. After removal of 3 bases from V and 0 bases from J, the junction contained 10 bases not matched to a gene. CDR3 length equals 17 residues. The CDR3: CASSSLSKAGSTDTQYF. The DNA for the CDR3 is TGCGCCAGCAGCTCCCTCTCGAAAGCGGGGAGCACAGATACGCAGTATTTT.

The V and J genes are TRBV12-3 or TRBV12-4 and TRBJ2-7; 9 positions agree with TRBD2. The CDR3 is made up of 13 amino acids. V dropped 7 bases and J dropped 9; count of bases not matched to a gene: 10. As DNA, the CDR3 is TGTGCCAGCACGAGTAGCGGGGGCGCAGGGCAGTACTTC. Residues: CASTSSGGAGQYF.

The chain has TRBV10-3 and TRBJ2-7, with 12 bases identical to TRBD2. This CDR3 region has 19 residues. Germline V gene sequence: CDR1 ENHRY, CDR2 SYGVKD. The V gene end was trimmed by 2 bases and the J gene end by 0 bases; junction bases not matched to a gene: 11. CDR3 protein: CAISEPGLAGRMISYEQYF. The CDR3 region has the DNA TGTGCCATCAGTGAGCCTGGACTAGCGGGACGAATGATCTCCTACGAGCAGTACTTC.

This clonotype was recorded a few times. This rearrangement joins TRBV11-2 to TRBJ2-5; 7 bases align to TRBD1. Germline V CDR1 and CDR2: SGHAT, FQNNGV. The CDR3 sequence is 15 residues long. The V segment lost 3 bases and the J segment 4 bases; nucleotides outside the gene matches: 8. The CDR3 sequence is CASSFALGGPETQYF. The CDR3 DNA is TGTGCCAGCAGCTTTGCCCTAGGGGGCCCAGAGACCCAGTACTTC.

This clonotype was seen only a few times. The V call is TRBV7-2, the J call TRBJ2-5; the match to TRBD2 covers 11 bases. The J call is doubtful: the DNA matches TRBJ2-1 better. Germline CDR1 SGHTA, CDR2 FQGNSA. The CDR3 length is 15 residues. CDR3 loop: CASSYSGRAGNEQFF. In DNA form, the CDR3 reads TGTGCCAGCAGCTATAGCGGGAGGGCCGGAAATGAGCAGTTCTTC.

The chain combines TRBV3-1 with TRBJ2-5; 11 nucleotides line up with TRBD2. Germline trimming cut 1 base from V and 2 bases from J; bases unmatched to any gene: 3. Germline values: CDR1 LGHDT, CDR2 YNNKEL (reference sequence). This CDR3 comprises 16 residues. The CDR3 DNA reads TGTGCCAGCAGCCAAGGACTAGCGGGGTCACAAGAGACCCAGTACTTC. Its translation: CASSQGLAGSQETQYF.

This clonotype was seen a few times. J is TRBJ1-4 and V is TRBV18; D call uncertain. Germline V gene sequence: CDR1 KGHSH, CDR2 LQKENI. This CDR3 is built from 13 residues. The V end was cut by 6 bases, the J end by 2 bases, with 7 bases between. CDR3 nucleotide sequence: TGTGCCAGCTCGGAAACGACTAATGAAAAACTGTTTTTT. Translation gives CASSETTNEKLFF.

The V and J genes are TRBV25-1 and TRBJ2-4, with a tentative D call TRBD1 (6 bases). Germline CDR1 reads MGHDK; CDR2 reads SYGVNS. This CDR3 spans 14 amino acids. V was cut by 2 bases and J by 8 bases, with 13 bases left in between. The CDR3, as DNA: TGTGCCAGCAGTGAACAGGGGAAGACAGACATTCAGTACTTC. Translated, it gives CASSEQGKTDIQYF.

The CDR3 reads CASSATGTYNEQFF. The CDR3 nucleotides are TGTGCCAGCAGTGCAACAGGGACCTACAATGAGCAGTTCTTC. The rearrangement joins TRBV27 to TRBJ2-1; D possibly corresponds to TRBD1 (6 bases). V shed 5 bases and J shed 2 bases, with 10 bases lying between them. CDR1 is MNHEY and CDR2 is SMNVEV in the germline V gene (reference sequence). The CDR3 consists of 14 residues.

Only a few counts were recorded for this clonotype. The V and J genes are TRBV7-8 and TRBJ2-3, with TRBD2 matching 9 bases. V lost 1 base, J lost 3 bases, and 11 bases stayed unmatched. The CDR3 spans 18 residues. Germline V CDR1 and CDR2: SGHVS, FQNEAQ. CDR3 in amino acids: CASSLVGGGAVRTDTQYF. The DNA for the CDR3 is TGTGCCAGCAGCTTAGTCGGCGGGGGGGCGGTTAGGACAGATACGCAGTATTTT.

This clonotype was counted a few times. The junction does not match germline at one end; this may be a read error. The CDR3 bases are TGTACCAGCAGCCCAATTCAGGGGGGCACTGAAGCTTTCTTT. Translation gives CTSSPIQGGTEAFF. The chain has TRBV7-9 and TRBJ1-1; 7 bases line up with TRBD1. Germline V gives CDR1 SEHNR, CDR2 FQNEAQ (reference sequence). The CDR3 spans 14 residues. Full variable domain (missing parts from reference TRBV7-9 and TRBJ1-1): DTGVSQNPRHKITKRGQNVTFRCDPISEHNRLYWYRQTLGQGPEFLTYFQNEAQLEKSRLLSDRFSAERPKGSFSTLEIQRTEQGDSAMYLCTSSPIQGGTEAFFGQGTRLTVV.

This clonotype has more than one count but fewer than ten. V gene TRBV5-1 combines with J gene TRBJ2-1, with TRBD1 as a possible D gene (7 bases). The V gene lost 1 base and the J gene lost 3 bases, with 17 bases spanning the gap. Germline CDR1 and CDR2: SGHRS and YFSETQ. The CDR3 is 17 residues long. DNA for the CDR3: TGCGCCAGCAGCTTGATCGATGGCGGGACAGTCTACAATGAGCAGTTCTTC. Its translation: CASSLIDGGTVYNEQFF.

This clonotype was seen a few times. The chain employs TRBV15 and TRBJ2-5; 10 bases map to TRBD2. The end of the DNA aligns better with TRBJ2-1, so the J call may be wrong. Germline V lookup: CDR1 LNHNV, CDR2 YYDKDF (reference sequence). The CDR3 length is 19 residues. The CDR3 nucleotides are TGTGCCACCAGCAGAGGCGGCCTAGGAGGGACTAGCGATATGCGTGAGCAGTTCTTC. Amino acids: CATSRGGLGGTSDMREQFF.

The chain has TRBV7-8 and TRBJ2-7; 7 nucleotides line up with TRBD1. The CDR3 is made up of 15 amino acids. The germline V gene has CDR1 SGHVS and CDR2 FQNEAQ. J gave up 0 bases and V 3 bases, and 5 bases lay outside the gene matches. CDR3 coding DNA: TGTGCCAGCAGCTTGCACAGGGGACCCTCCTACGAGCAGTACTTC. Encoded protein: CASSLHRGPSYEQYF.

There are a few counts of this clonotype. V gene TRBV20-1 combines with J gene TRBJ2-3, with 10 bases lining up with TRBD2. V lost 6 bases to trimming and J lost 2 bases; unmatched junction nucleotides: 17. CDR1 and CDR2 (germline): DFQATT, SNEGSKA (reference sequence). The CDR3 is made up of 18 amino acids. CDR3: CSAIPATSGDRYTDTQYF. Written as DNA, the CDR3 is TGCAGTGCCATTCCGGCCACTAGCGGGGACCGTTACACAGATACGCAGTATTTT.

The chain joins TRBV9 to TRBJ2-2; D is uncertain. Germline V gene sequence: CDR1 SGDLS, CDR2 YYNGEE. Between the trimmed V and J ends, which lost 4 bases and 7 bases, there was a span of 11 bases. CDR3 length equals 13 residues. The CDR3 region is CASSPSPYGELFF. The CDR3 DNA reads as TGTGCCAGCAGCCCCTCACCATACGGGGAGCTGTTTTTT.

This clonotype occurred a few times. J is TRBJ2-1 and V is TRBV4-1; TRBD2 matches 7 bases. Germline V CDR1 and CDR2: MGHRA, YSYEKL. Unmatched junction bases numbered 9, after V lost 3 bases and J lost 7 bases. The CDR3 contains 15 residues. The CDR3 reads CASSQRAGVRNEQFF. CDR3 nucleotide sequence: TGCGCCAGCAGCCAGCGGGCGGGAGTGCGAAATGAGCAGTTCTTC.

The CDR3: CASSLVPSYSYNEQFF. CDR3 coding DNA: TGTGCCAGCAGCTTAGTACCTAGCTACTCCTACAATGAGCAGTTCTTC. The genes are TRBV7-2 and TRBJ2-1, with D possibly matching TRBD2 (5 bases). V lost 1 base and J 0 bases, leaving 10 bases between the germline ends. CDR3 length equals 16 residues. CDR1 SGHTA and CDR2 FQGNSA come from the germline V gene.

This clonotype was picked up a small number of times. V and J are TRBV7-2 and TRBJ1-4, with D uncertain. This CDR3 spans 14 amino acids. Germline lookup yields CDR1 SGHTA and CDR2 FQGNSA. Trimming cost V 8 bases and J 7 bases, with 17 bases left between them. The CDR3 sequence: CASGPDGRREKLFF. The CDR3 DNA reads as TGTGCCAGCGGCCCGGACGGGAGGCGTGAAAAACTGTTTTTT.